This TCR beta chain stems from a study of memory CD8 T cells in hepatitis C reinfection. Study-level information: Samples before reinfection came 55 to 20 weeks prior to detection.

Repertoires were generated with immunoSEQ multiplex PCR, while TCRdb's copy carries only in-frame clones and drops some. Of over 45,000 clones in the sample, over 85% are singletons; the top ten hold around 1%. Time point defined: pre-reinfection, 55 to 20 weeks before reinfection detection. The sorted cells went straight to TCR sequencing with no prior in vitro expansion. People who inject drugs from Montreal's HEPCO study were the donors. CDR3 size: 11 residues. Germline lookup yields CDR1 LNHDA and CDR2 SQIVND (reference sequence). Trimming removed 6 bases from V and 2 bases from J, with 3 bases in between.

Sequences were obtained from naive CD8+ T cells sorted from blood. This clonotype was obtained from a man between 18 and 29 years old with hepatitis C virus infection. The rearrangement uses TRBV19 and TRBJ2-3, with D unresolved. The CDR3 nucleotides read TGTGCCAGTAGCGTCACAGATACGCAGTATTTT. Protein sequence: CASSVTDTQYF.